This T cell receptor (beta chain) originates from a study of T cells expressing NK-cell markers. Study observations and caveats: Where several donors were concerned, these clonotypes also led the CD3+CD56-NKG2C+ fraction.

For each CDR3 protein, TCRdb gives one entry from its re-call of the 5' RACE reads, without DNA. The sample's table shows about 190,000 distinct CDR3 sequences. The CDR3 has 16 residues. Germline V gives CDR1 SGDLS, CDR2 YYNGEE. Regarding this clonotype: What it binds is not known.

The sequence derives from a man aged 18-75 years in good health. The source material was blood T cells: a sorted CD56 or NKG2C T cell subset, CD4+ or CD8+ T cells, or bulk PBMC T cells (not recorded which). This chain connects TRBV9 to TRBJ2-3; TCRdb picks TRBD2, but there is no DNA to check that call. The CDR3 sequence is CASSPRSGPNTDTQYF.